The source of this T cell receptor beta chain is a study of shared clonotypes between healthy human individuals. Regarding the study as a whole: Non-shared clonotypes had lower generation probabilities than those shared by all four donors.

With regard to this clone: As yet, its antigen is unknown.

Adult donors, all healthy and HIV-negative, had no recent acute infections or vaccinations. This CDR3 region has 14 residues. The germline CDR1 and CDR2 sequences are SGHAT and FQNNGV. Deletions cut 1 base from V and 0 bases from J, with 6 bases between. This table comes from immunoSEQ multiplex PCR, and its TCRdb copy is limited to in-frame clones, with some not included. Of around 2.3 million clones listed, 95% are singletons. The chain has TRBV11-2 and TRBJ1-2, with D unresolved. This receptor was taken from a man aged 18 to 29 in good health. Sequencing was carried out using naive CD4+ T cells sorted from blood. As to subset: CD45RA+ positively selected. The CDR3 bases are TGTGCCAGCAGCTTAGGTTCGACTAACTATGGCTACACCTTC. It codes for CASSLGSTNYGYTF.